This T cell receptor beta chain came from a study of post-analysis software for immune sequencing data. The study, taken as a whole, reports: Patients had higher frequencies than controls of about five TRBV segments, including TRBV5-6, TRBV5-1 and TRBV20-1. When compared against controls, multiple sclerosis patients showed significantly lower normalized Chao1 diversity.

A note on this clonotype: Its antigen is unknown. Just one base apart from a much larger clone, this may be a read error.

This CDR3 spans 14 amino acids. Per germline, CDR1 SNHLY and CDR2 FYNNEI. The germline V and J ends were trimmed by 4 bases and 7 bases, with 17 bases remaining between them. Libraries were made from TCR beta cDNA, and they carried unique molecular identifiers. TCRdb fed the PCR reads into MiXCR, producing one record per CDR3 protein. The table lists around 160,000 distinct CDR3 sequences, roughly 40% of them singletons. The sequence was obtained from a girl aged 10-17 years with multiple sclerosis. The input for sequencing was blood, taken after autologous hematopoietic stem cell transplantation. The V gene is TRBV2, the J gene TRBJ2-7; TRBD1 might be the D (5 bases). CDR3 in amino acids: CASSGQGLGNEQYF. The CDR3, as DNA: TGTGCCAGCAGTGGGCAGGGTTTAGGCAATGAGCAGTACTTC.